Listed here are 30 T cell receptor beta chains from one sample, sequenced in a study of T cells in Graves' hyperthyroidism and ophthalmopathy. The investigators amplified TCR beta CDR3 regions from RNA transcripts. Primed by the HTBI set, a first-round RT-PCR was run on the TCR CDR3. TCRdb re-called the multiplex PCR reads through MiXCR, storing one row per CDR3 protein. The data contain hundreds of thousands of distinct CDR3 sequences, more than 14% of them singletons. The specimen sequenced was blood. Receptors were obtained from a woman in her forties or fifties with Graves' ophthalmopathy.

This chain uses TRBV5-5 with TRBJ2-2; D may be TRBD1 (6 bases). Germline loops: CDR1 SGHKS, CDR2 YYEKEE (reference sequence). Trimming shortened V by 4 bases and J by 6 bases, and 16 bases separated the two germline ends. This CDR3 is built from 15 residues. DNA for the CDR3: TGTGCCAGCAGCAACCGGGACAACGCGCCCGGGGAGCTGTTTTTT. Translating it yields CASSNRDNAPGELFF.

The CDR3 coding sequence is TGTGCCAGTACCTCGATGGGGGGGCCCGTGGCTCAGCCCCAGCATTTT. This encodes CASTSMGGPVAQPQHF. V and J are TRBV19 and TRBJ1-5; possible D gene TRBD1, 6 bases. V lost 7 bases, J lost 6 bases, and 22 bases lay in between. Germline CDR1 and CDR2: LNHDA and SQIVND (reference sequence). CDR3 length: 16 residues.

About this clonotype itself: This may be a read error: a much more frequent sequence differs by one nucleotide. The CDR3 carries no conserved terminal phenylalanine or tryptophan, so it likely arises from a read error. The chain joins TRBV11-3 to TRBJ2-5; a weak D match, TRBD2 (6 bases). The CDR3 is 13 residues long. Germline assignment: CDR1 SGHNT and CDR2 YENEEA. Trimming pared 5 bases from V and 3 bases from J, leaving 10 bases between. CDR3: CASSPDYEETQYL. The CDR3 DNA is TGTGCCAGCAGCCCGGACTACGAAGAGACCCAGTACCTC.

This clonotype occurred many times. The chain uses TRBV20-1 and TRBJ2-1, with TRBD2 matching 11 bases. This CDR3 region has 16 residues. Trimming cost V 0 bases and J 6 bases; bases outside gene matches: 7. Germline assignment: CDR1 DFQATT and CDR2 SNEGSKA (reference sequence). The CDR3 sequence is CSARDPLAGDANEQFF. In DNA form, the CDR3 reads TGCAGTGCTAGAGACCCACTAGCGGGAGATGCCAATGAGCAGTTCTTC.

Many counts were recorded for this clonotype. The CDR3 reads CASSEKPGESYEQYF. The CDR3 coding sequence is TGTGCCAGCAGTGAAAAGCCAGGGGAATCCTACGAGCAGTACTTC. V is TRBV2 and J is TRBJ2-7, with a tentative D call TRBD1 (6 bases). Deletions cut 2 bases from V and 1 base from J, with 12 bases between. The length of the CDR3 is 15 residues. Germline V gives CDR1 SNHLY, CDR2 FYNNEI.

This clonotype appeared many times. The genes are TRBV20-1 and TRBJ2-7, with 13 bases fitting TRBD2. From germline, CDR1 is DFQATT and CDR2 SNEGSKA (reference sequence). V dropped 6 bases and J dropped 8; count of bases not matched to a gene: 4. The CDR3 is 12 amino acids. DNA of the CDR3: TGCAGTGCGTGGACTAGCGGGGGCAAGCAGTACTTC. Its translation is CSAWTSGGKQYF.

At least ten counts were recorded for this clonotype. V usage is TRBV28 and J usage is TRBJ1-5; D uncertain. The CDR3 is made up of 15 amino acids. Trimming left V 9 bases short and J 4 bases short, with 19 bases between. Germline lookup yields CDR1 MDHEN and CDR2 SYDVKM. The CDR3 nucleotides are TGTGCCAGTAATGACGGGCATGGTGGGAATCAGCCCCAGCATTTT. Residues: CASNDGHGGNQPQHF.

The J gene is TRBJ1-3, the V gene TRBV7-2; D remains ambiguous. CDR1 and CDR2 (germline): SGHTA, FQGNSA. V was clipped by 1 base and J by 0 bases, with 10 bases between them. The CDR3 has 16 amino acids. CDR3 DNA sequence: TGTGCCAGCAGCTTAGGTGGGCAGTTCTCTGGAAACACCATATATTTT. It translates to CASSLGGQFSGNTIYF.

At least ten counts were recorded for this clonotype. The J gene is TRBJ2-5, the V gene TRBV2; D is perhaps TRBD1 (5 bases). Trimming cost V 1 base and J 1 base, with 10 bases left between them. This CDR3 has 15 residues. The germline V gene encodes CDR1 SNHLY and CDR2 FYNNEI. The CDR3 DNA reads TGTGCCAGCAGTGAAGGACAGATGCTCCAAGAGACCCAGTACTTC. The encoded protein is CASSEGQMLQETQYF. Drawing the rest from reference TRBV2 and TRBJ2-5, the complete variable domain is EPEVTQTPSHQVTQMGQEVILRCVPISNHLYFYWYRQILGQKVEFLVSFYNNEISEKSEIFDDQFSVERPDGSNFTLKIRSTKLEDSAMYFCASSEGQMLQETQYFGPGTRLLVL.

In its sample, this clonotype was seen a few times. Possible read error: a much larger clone is one base away. V and J are TRBV7-8 and TRBJ2-3; D is possibly TRBD1 (5 bases). Trimming left V 4 bases short and J 3 bases short, with 14 bases between. CDR1 is SGHVS, CDR2 FQNEAQ, per germline. This CDR3 is 15 amino acids long. The CDR3 bases are TGTGCCAGCAGCTCTCAGGGAATTCGGACAGATACGCAGTATTTT. It is translated as CASSSQGIRTDTQYF. The full variable domain, completed using reference TRBV7-8 and TRBJ2-3, is GAGVSQSPRYKVAKRGQDVALRCDPISGHVSLFWYQQALGQGPEFLTYFQNEAQLDKSGLPSDRFFAERPEGSVSTLKIQRTQQEDSAVYLCASSSQGIRTDTQYFGPGTRLTVL.

The chain employs TRBV20-1 and TRBJ2-7; 8 bases fit TRBD1. After removal of 5 bases from V and 1 base from J, the junction contained 7 bases not matched to a gene. The CDR3 length is 14 residues. In germline, CDR1 is DFQATT, CDR2 SNEGSKA (reference sequence). For the CDR3, the DNA is TGCAGTGCTGCGAAGACAGGGGTTTCCTACGAGCAGTACTTC. Translating it yields CSAAKTGVSYEQYF.

V usage is TRBV28 and J usage is TRBJ2-5; D is perhaps TRBD1 (5 bases). V lost 5 bases and J 3 bases, leaving 16 bases between the germline ends. CDR3 size: 15 residues. Germline V gene lookup returns CDR1 MDHEN and CDR2 SYDVKM. The CDR3 spells CASSRQGGREETQYF. The CDR3 DNA follows: TGTGCCAGCAGTAGGCAGGGTGGTCGGGAAGAGACCCAGTACTTC.

This clonotype was counted a few times. A much larger clone sits a single nucleotide away, making a read error possible. The chain links TRBV6-2 or TRBV6-3 to TRBJ2-7; D might be TRBD2 (5 bases). This CDR3 has 15 residues. V was pared by 7 bases and J by 3 bases, with 19 bases between. Germline V lookup: CDR1 MNHEY, CDR2 SVGEGT. The CDR3 DNA reads TGTGCCAGCATCCAACTCACGGGATGGGGCTACGAGCAGTACTTC. It specifies CASIQLTGWGYEQYF.

There are many counts of this clonotype. This chain links TRBV30 with TRBJ1-2; no reliable D call. The CDR3 is 15 residues long. V lost 0 bases and J lost 0, with 11 bases in between. CDR1 and CDR2 from the germline V gene are GTSNPN and SVGIG (reference sequence). Here the CDR3 reads CAWSVLQVTNYGYTF. CDR3 in DNA: TGTGCCTGGAGTGTACTGCAGGTTACTAACTATGGCTACACCTTC. The whole variable domain, filled in from reference TRBV30 and TRBJ1-2, reads SQTIHQWPATLVQPVGSPLSLECTVEGTSNPNLYWYRQAAGRGLQLLFYSVGIGQISSEVPQNLSASRPQDRQFILSSKKLLLSDSGFYLCAWSVLQVTNYGYTFGSGTRLTVV.

This clonotype was recorded many times. CDR3 coding DNA: TGTGCCAGCAGCTTAGTCGGGAGAGATGAGCAGTTCTTC. This encodes CASSLVGRDEQFF. This chain links TRBV11-2 with TRBJ2-1, with a tentative D call TRBD2 (6 bases). From germline, CDR1 is SGHAT and CDR2 FQNNGV. The CDR3 covers 13 residues. V lost 1 base and J 8 bases, leaving 9 bases between the germline ends.

The V call is TRBV6-1, the J call TRBJ1-3, with unresolved D. The V end was cut by 3 bases, the J end by 2 bases, with 14 bases between. CDR1 and CDR2 from the germline V gene are MNHNS and SASEGT. The CDR3 is 16 residues long. CDR3 nucleotides: TGTGCCAGCAGTGACAACCCCATGCCTGCTGGAAACACCATATATTTT. This translates into CASSDNPMPAGNTIYF.

This clonotype was detected a few times. The V and J genes are TRBV4-3 and TRBJ1-4, with 9 nucleotides matching TRBD1. The CDR3 is made up of 14 amino acids. Trimming cost V 0 bases and J 9 bases; bases outside gene matches: 2. The germline V gene encodes CDR1 LGHNA and CDR2 YSLEER. CDR3 protein: CASSQDGTGQKLFF. In DNA form, the CDR3 reads TGCGCCAGCAGCCAAGATGGGACAGGGCAAAAACTGTTTTTT.

In its sample, this clonotype was seen many times. The CDR3 DNA is TGTGCCAGCACGGGACAGCACTACGAGCAGTACTTC. This gives the protein CASTGQHYEQYF. The V and J genes are TRBV2 and TRBJ2-7; 7 bases align to TRBD1. The germline gives CDR1 SNHLY, CDR2 FYNNEI. The V and J ends lost 7 bases and 3 bases, in that order; junction bases with no gene match: 3. The CDR3 spans 12 residues.

The chain has TRBV15 and TRBJ2-3; D is unresolved. Trimming took off 0 bases at V and 2 bases at J, with 9 bases between the two ends. CDR3 length: 15 residues. Germline V lookup: CDR1 LNHNV, CDR2 YYDKDF (reference sequence). CDR3 in DNA: TGTGCCACCAGCAGAGAGCGAGACAACACAGATACGCAGTATTTT. It is translated as CATSRERDNTDTQYF. Drawing the rest from reference TRBV15 and TRBJ2-3, the complete variable domain is DAMVIQNPRYQVTQFGKPVTLSCSQTLNHNVMYWYQQKSSQAPKLLFHYYDKDFNNEADTPDNFQSRRPNTSFCFLDIRSPGLGDTAMYLCATSRERDNTDTQYFGPGTRLTVL.

In the case of this clonotype: This may come from a read error, since a much larger clone is one base off. The conserved phenylalanine or tryptophan is not found at the CDR3 terminus, so this likely reflects a read error. V and J are TRBV10-3 and TRBJ1-1; unclear D gene. Germline V gives CDR1 ENHRY, CDR2 SYGVKD. The CDR3 runs 12 residues. V lost 4 bases, J lost 1 base, and 4 bases lay in between. The CDR3 sequence is CAISGQNTEAFL. CDR3 bases: TGTGCCATCAGTGGACAGAACACTGAAGCTTTCCTT.

As to this clonotype: Since a much larger clone is just one base distant, this may be a read error. CDR3 sequence reads: CAGSSRFSRDGTTNEKLFF. As DNA, the CDR3 is TGTGCCGGCAGCTCACGGTTCTCGAGGGATGGAACAACTAATGAAAAACTGTTTTTT. The V gene is TRBV5-8, the J gene TRBJ1-4, with no clear D. Germline assignment: CDR1 SGHTS and CDR2 YDEGEE. The CDR3 loop spans 19 amino acids.

Written as DNA, the CDR3 is TGTGCCACCAGTAAACCGACAGGGAAGGACGGCTACACCTTC. It encodes CATSKPTGKDGYTF. This chain joins TRBV24-1 and TRBJ1-2; 7 bases align to TRBD1. The germline V gene encodes CDR1 KGHDR and CDR2 SFDVKD. After removal of 6 bases from V and 8 bases from J, the junction contained 11 bases not matched to a gene. This CDR3 comprises 14 residues.

The chain links TRBV29-1 to TRBJ2-3; D gene uncertain. Germline values: CDR1 SQVTM, CDR2 ANQGSEA. This CDR3 comprises 12 residues. V was cut by 2 bases and J by 1 base, with 4 bases left in between. CDR3 residues: CSVESGTDTQYF. The CDR3 nucleotides are TGCAGCGTTGAAAGTGGCACAGATACGCAGTATTTT.

This clonotype was observed many times. The chain combines TRBV6-2 or TRBV6-3 with TRBJ2-3; D remains unclear. The CDR3 runs to 17 residues. Trimming shortened V by 0 bases and J by 0 bases, and 13 bases separated the two germline ends. Germline V CDR1 and CDR2: MNHEY, SVGEGT. The CDR3 reads CASSYSFLSDSTDTQYF. For the CDR3, the DNA is TGTGCCAGCAGTTACTCCTTCCTGAGCGACAGCACAGATACGCAGTATTTT.

This CDR3 reads CASSWGGLRGEQYF. The DNA of the CDR3 is TGTGCCAGCAGTTGGGGGGGACTTCGCGGCGAGCAGTACTTC. The genes are TRBV28 and TRBJ2-7; 7 nucleotides agree with TRBD2. The V gene's germline CDR1 is MDHEN and CDR2 SYDVKM. The CDR3 totals 14 residues. V shed 4 bases, J shed 6 bases, and the junction held 9 bases outside the gene matches. Using reference TRBV28 and TRBJ2-7 for the parts outside the CDR3, the full variable domain is DVKVTQSSRYLVKRTGEKVFLECVQDMDHENMFWYRQDPGLGLRLIYFSYDVKMKEKGDIPEGYSVSREKKERFSLILESASTNQTSMYLCASSWGGLRGEQYFGPGTRLTVT.

The rearrangement uses TRBV6-2 or TRBV6-3 and TRBJ2-4; a possible D gene is TRBD2 (5 bases). CDR3 length: 12 residues. Germline V gives CDR1 MNHEY, CDR2 SVGEGT. V was cut by 2 bases and J by 9 bases, with 8 bases left in between. The CDR3 protein is CASSYGERIQYF. Here the CDR3 DNA reads TGTGCCAGCAGTTACGGGGAGCGCATTCAGTACTTC.

This clonotype was found many times. The V call is TRBV4-3, the J call TRBJ2-5; D possibly corresponds to TRBD1 (7 bases). This CDR3 has 17 residues. Trimming removed 1 base at V and 4 bases at J, with 19 bases between. Germline V lookup: CDR1 LGHNA, CDR2 YSLEER. The CDR3 sequence is CASSQAPATGRRETQYF. In DNA form, the CDR3 reads TGCGCCAGCAGCCAAGCCCCTGCGACAGGGAGGAGAGAGACCCAGTACTTC.

J is TRBJ2-1 and V is TRBV6-2 or TRBV6-3; maybe TRBD2 (5 bases). V gave up 10 bases and J gave up 2 bases, with 12 bases separating them. Germline V gives CDR1 MNHEY, CDR2 SVGEGT. CDR3 length: 13 residues. In nucleotides, the CDR3 is TGTGCCATCCGGTTTAGCGCCTACAATGAGCAGTTCTTC. Translated, it gives CAIRFSAYNEQFF.

The table lists this clonotype with many counts. The gene calls are TRBV7-6 and TRBJ2-5; possible D gene TRBD2, 5 bases. From germline, CDR1 is SGHVS and CDR2 FNYEAQ. The CDR3 covers 15 residues. Trimming cost V 1 base and J 2 bases, with 11 bases left between them. CDR3 in amino acids: CASSLESRLQETQYF. CDR3 nucleotides: TGTGCCAGCAGCTTAGAATCACGACTACAAGAGACCCAGTACTTC.

This clonotype was seen a few times. The J gene is TRBJ1-5, the V gene TRBV2; TRBD1 might be the D (5 bases). Germline V gene lookup returns CDR1 SNHLY and CDR2 FYNNEI. Trimming removed 7 bases from V and 7 bases from J, with 14 bases in between. The CDR3 runs 13 residues. CDR3 nucleotide sequence: TGTGCCAGCACCGGAGGGGCAAGGCAGCCCCAGCATTTT. Translation: CASTGGARQPQHF.